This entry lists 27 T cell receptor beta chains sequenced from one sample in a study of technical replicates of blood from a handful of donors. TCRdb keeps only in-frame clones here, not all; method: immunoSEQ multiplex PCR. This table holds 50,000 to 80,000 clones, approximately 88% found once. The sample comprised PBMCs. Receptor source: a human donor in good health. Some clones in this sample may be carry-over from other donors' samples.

This CDR3 is CASSFRPLESENTGELFF. CDR3 nucleotides: TGCGCCAGCAGCTTCCGACCTTTGGAGAGCGAGAACACCGGGGAGCTGTTTTTT. The chain employs TRBV5-1 and TRBJ2-2, with no clear D. Trimming took 2 bases from V and 1 from J, leaving 18 bases between them. Germline V gene lookup returns CDR1 SGHRS and CDR2 YFSETQ. The CDR3 is 18 amino acids.

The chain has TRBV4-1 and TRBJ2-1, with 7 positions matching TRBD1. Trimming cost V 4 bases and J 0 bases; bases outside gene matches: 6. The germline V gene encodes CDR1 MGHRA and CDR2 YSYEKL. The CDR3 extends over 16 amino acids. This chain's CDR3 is CASSPGTATSYNEQFF. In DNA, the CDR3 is TGCGCCAGCAGCCCTGGGACAGCGACCTCCTACAATGAGCAGTTCTTC.

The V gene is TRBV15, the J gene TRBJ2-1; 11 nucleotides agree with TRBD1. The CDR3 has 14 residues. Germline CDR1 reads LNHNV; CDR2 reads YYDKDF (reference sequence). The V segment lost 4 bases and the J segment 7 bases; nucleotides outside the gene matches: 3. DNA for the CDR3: TGTGCCACCAGCACCGGGACAGGGGGTAATGAGCAGTTCTTC. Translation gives CATSTGTGGNEQFF. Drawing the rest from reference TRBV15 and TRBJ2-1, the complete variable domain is DAMVIQNPRYQVTQFGKPVTLSCSQTLNHNVMYWYQQKSSQAPKLLFHYYDKDFNNEADTPDNFQSRRPNTSFCFLDIRSPGLGDTAMYLCATSTGTGGNEQFFGPGTRLTVL.

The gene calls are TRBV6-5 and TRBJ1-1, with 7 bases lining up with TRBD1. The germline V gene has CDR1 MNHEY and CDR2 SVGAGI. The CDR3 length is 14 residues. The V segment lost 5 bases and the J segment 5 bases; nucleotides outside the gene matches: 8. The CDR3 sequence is CASSPRQGRTEAFF. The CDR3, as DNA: TGTGCCAGCAGTCCCAGACAGGGTCGGACTGAAGCTTTCTTT.

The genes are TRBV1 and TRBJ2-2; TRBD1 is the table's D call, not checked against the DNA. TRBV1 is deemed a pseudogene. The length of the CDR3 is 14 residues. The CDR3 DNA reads TGCACCAGCAGCCAAGGACAGAACACCGGGGAGCTGTTTTTT. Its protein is CTSSQGQNTGELFF.

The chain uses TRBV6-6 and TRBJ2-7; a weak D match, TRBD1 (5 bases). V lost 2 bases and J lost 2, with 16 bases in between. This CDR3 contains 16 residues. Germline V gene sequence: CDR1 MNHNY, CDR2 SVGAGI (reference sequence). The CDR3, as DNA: TGTGCCAGCAGTTACCTTCCACAGGCCGCAGCCTACGAGCAGTACTTC. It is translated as CASSYLPQAAAYEQYF.

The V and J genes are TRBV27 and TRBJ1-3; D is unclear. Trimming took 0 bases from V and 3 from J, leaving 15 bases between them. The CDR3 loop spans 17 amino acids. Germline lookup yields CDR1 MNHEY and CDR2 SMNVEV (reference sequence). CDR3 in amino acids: CASSLSMEALGGNTIYF. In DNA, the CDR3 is TGTGCCAGCAGTTTATCGATGGAGGCCCTCGGTGGAAACACCATATATTTT.

The DNA of the CDR3 is TGCGCCAGCAGCCCTAGCTGGACAGGGGGTCCAGATACGCAGTATTTT. Translation gives CASSPSWTGGPDTQYF. The genes are TRBV4-3 and TRBJ2-3; TRBD1 aligns across 10 bases. Trimming cost V 4 bases and J 4 bases; bases outside gene matches: 8. Germline loops: CDR1 LGHNA, CDR2 YSLEER. The CDR3 is 16 amino acids.

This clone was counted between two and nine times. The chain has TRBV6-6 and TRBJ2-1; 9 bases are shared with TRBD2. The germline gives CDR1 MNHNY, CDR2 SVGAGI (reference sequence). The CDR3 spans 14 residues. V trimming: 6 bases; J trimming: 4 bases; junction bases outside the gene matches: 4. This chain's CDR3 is CASSRTSDYNEQFF. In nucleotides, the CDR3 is TGTGCCAGCAGCCGGACTAGCGATTACAATGAGCAGTTCTTC.

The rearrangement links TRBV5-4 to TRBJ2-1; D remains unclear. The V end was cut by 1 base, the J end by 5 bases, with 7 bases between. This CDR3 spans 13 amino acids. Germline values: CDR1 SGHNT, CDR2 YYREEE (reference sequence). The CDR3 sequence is CASSLPANNEQFF. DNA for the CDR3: TGTGCCAGCAGCTTGCCCGCGAACAATGAGCAGTTCTTC.

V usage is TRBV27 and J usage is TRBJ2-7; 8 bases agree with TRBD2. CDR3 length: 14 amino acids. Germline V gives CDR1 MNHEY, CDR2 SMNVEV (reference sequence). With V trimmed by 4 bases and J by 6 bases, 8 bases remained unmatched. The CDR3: CASSSGGLGPEQYF. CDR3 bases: TGTGCCAGCAGTTCCGGGGGACTAGGTCCCGAGCAGTACTTC.

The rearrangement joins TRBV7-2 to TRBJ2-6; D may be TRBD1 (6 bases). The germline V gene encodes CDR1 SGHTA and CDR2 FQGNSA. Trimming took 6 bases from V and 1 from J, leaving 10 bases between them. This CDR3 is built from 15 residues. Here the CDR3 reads CASSWDNSGANVLTF. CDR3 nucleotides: TGTGCCAGCAGTTGGGACAATTCTGGGGCCAACGTCCTGACTTTC.

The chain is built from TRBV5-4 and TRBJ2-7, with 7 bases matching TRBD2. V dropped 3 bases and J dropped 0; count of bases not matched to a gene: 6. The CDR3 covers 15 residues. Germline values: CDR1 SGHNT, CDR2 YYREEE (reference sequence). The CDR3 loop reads CASSSMSGASYEQYF. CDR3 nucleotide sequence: TGTGCCAGCAGCTCCATGAGCGGGGCCTCCTACGAGCAGTACTTC.

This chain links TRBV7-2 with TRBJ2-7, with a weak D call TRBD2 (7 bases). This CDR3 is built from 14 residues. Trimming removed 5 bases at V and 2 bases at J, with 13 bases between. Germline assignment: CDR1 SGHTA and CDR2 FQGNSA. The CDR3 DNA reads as TGTGCCAGCAGCCATGGGGGGGCAGCCTACGAGCAGTACTTC. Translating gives CASSHGGAAYEQYF.

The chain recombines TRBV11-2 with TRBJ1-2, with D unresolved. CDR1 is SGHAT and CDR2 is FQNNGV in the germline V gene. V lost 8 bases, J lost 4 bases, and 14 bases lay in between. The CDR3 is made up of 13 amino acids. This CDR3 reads CASGHAQIYGYTF. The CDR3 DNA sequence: TGTGCCAGCGGCCATGCACAGATCTATGGCTACACCTTC.

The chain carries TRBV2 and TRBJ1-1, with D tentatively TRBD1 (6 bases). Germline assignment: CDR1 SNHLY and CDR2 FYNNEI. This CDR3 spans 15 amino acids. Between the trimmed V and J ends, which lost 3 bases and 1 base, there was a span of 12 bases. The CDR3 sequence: CASSDRGRGNTEAFF. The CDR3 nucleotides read TGTGCCAGCAGTGATAGGGGCAGGGGGAACACTGAAGCTTTCTTT.

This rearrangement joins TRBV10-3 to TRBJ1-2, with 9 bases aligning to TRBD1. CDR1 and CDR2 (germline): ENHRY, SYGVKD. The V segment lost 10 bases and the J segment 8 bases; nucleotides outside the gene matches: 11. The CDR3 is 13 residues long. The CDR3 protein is CATHLQGADGYTF. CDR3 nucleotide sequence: TGTGCCACCCATTTACAGGGGGCCGACGGCTACACCTTC.

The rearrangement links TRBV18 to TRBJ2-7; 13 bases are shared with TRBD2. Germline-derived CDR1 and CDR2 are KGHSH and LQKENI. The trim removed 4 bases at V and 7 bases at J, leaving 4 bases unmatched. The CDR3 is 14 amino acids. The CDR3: CASSHPGLAGEQYF. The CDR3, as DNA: TGTGCCAGCTCACACCCGGGACTAGCGGGGGAGCAGTACTTC.

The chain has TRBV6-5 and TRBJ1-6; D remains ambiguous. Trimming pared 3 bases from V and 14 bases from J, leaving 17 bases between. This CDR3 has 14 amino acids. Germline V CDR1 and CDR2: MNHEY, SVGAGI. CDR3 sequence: CASSYRTGYSALHF. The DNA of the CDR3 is TGTGCCAGCAGTTATCGGACGGGGTATTCGGCCCTCCACTTT.

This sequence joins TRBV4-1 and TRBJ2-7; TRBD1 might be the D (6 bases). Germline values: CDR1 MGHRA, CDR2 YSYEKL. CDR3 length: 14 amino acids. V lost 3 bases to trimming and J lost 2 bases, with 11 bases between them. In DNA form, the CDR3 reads TGCGCCAGCAGCCACCACACAGGGACCTACGAGCAGTACTTC. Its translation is CASSHHTGTYEQYF.

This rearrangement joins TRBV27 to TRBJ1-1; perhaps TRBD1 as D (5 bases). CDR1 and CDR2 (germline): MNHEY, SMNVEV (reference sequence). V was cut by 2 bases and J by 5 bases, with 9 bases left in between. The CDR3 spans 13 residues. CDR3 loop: CASSLNRLTEAFF. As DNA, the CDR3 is TGTGCCAGCAGTTTAAACAGGCTAACTGAAGCTTTCTTT.

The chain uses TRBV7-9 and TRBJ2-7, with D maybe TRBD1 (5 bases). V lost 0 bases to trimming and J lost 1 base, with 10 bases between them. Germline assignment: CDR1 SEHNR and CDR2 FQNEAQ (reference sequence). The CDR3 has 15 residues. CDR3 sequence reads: CASSLAAGLSYEQYF. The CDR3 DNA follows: TGTGCCAGCAGCTTAGCTGCAGGGCTTTCCTACGAGCAGTACTTC.

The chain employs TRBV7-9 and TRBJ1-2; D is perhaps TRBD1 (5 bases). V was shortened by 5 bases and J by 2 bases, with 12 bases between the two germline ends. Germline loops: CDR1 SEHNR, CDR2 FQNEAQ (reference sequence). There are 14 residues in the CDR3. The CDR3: CASSPRRGNYGYTF. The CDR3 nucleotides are TGTGCCAGCAGCCCTCGGCGGGGGAACTATGGCTACACCTTC.

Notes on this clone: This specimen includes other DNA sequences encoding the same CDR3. The CDR3 loop reads CASSLSAGAGANVLTF. The CDR3 bases are TGTGCCAGCAGCCTCAGTGCGGGGGCTGGGGCCAACGTCCTGACTTTC. V gene TRBV7-3 combines with J gene TRBJ2-6, with 7 bases identical to TRBD2. The CDR3 loop spans 16 amino acids. Germline CDR1 SGHTA, CDR2 FQGTGA. V trimming: 5 bases; J trimming: 2 bases; junction bases outside the gene matches: 6.

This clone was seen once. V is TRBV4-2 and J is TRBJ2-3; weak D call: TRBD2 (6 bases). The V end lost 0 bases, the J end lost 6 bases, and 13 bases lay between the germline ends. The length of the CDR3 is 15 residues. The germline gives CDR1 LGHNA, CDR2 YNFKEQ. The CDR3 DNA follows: TGTGCCAGCAGCCAAGAGGCTAGCGCGGGCGATACGCAGTATTTT. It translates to CASSQEASAGDTQYF.

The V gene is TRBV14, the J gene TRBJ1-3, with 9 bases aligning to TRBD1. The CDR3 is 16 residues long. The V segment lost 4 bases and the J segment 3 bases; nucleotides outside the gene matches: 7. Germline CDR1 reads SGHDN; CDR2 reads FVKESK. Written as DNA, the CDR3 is TGTGCCAGCAGCCGGAAACAGGGGGCAAGTGGAAACACCATATATTTT. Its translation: CASSRKQGASGNTIYF.

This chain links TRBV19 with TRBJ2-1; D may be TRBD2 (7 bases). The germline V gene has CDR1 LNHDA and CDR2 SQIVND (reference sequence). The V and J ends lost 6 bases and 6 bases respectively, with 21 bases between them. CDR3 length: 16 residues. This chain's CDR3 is CASSDVGGLAVNEQFF. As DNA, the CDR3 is TGTGCCAGTAGCGACGTCGGGGGCCTAGCGGTCAATGAGCAGTTCTTC.